This T cell receptor beta chain comes out of a study of blood T cell repertoires in COVID-19. Study context: The origin of the acute and convalescent COVID-19 samples was the United States, Italy and Spain. From T cells, B-cell-depleted T cells, or PBMCs came the material, which was cDNA or gDNA.

Germline values: CDR1 PRHDT, CDR2 FYEKMQ (reference sequence). Trimming left V 4 bases short and J 5 bases short, with 18 bases between. This CDR3 spans 15 amino acids. As handled by the study authors: Counts of nucleated cells, estimated from reference gene primer amplification, were obtained. Libraries were prepared by immunoSEQ multiplex PCR; TCRdb keeps only in-frame clonotypes and omits some of them. V, J and clone size are those of that table, while D and trimming were read from the DNA. This table holds tens of thousands of clones, nearly 90% found once. The chain uses TRBV13 and TRBJ2-7, with a weak D call TRBD2 (7 bases). The specimen sequenced was peripheral blood. This TCR was sampled from an older man with acute or convalescent COVID-19. This CDR3 is CASSYGGGSPDEQYF. As DNA, the CDR3 is TGTGCCAGCAGCTACGGGGGCGGGAGTCCCGACGAGCAGTACTTC.